This T cell receptor (beta chain) was obtained from a study of tumor-infiltrating lymphocytes in primary liver carcinoma. This CDR3 contains 15 residues. CDR1 and CDR2 (germline): SEHNR, FQNEAQ (reference sequence). The V end lost 0 bases, the J end lost 3 bases, and 12 bases lay between the germline ends. RNA isolated from unsorted whole blood supplied the blood RNA, with germline DNA also extracted. They drew about 3.8 milliliters of peripheral blood before surgery. A primer in the constant region served to generate TCR beta cDNA from about 470 ng of total RNA. Each TCR beta library was derived from three nested multiplex PCR rounds that employed slightly modified ARM-PCR. Use of TRBV1-TRBV30 forward primers with a C-beta reverse primer characterized the first two PCR rounds, which lasted about 9 cycles each. One entry per CDR3 protein, called by TCRdb with MiXCR from the multiplex PCR reads. The data show a few hundred thousand distinct CDR3 sequences, approximately 58% seen once.

This receptor was identified in a woman in her 30s with primary liver carcinoma and hepatitis B virus infection. Sequencing used peripheral blood. This sequence joins TRBV7-9 and TRBJ2-7; D is uncertain. CDR3 nucleotide sequence: TGTGCCAGCAGCTTAGCGAGAAATTTTGTCTACGAGCAGTACTTC. Protein: CASSLARNFVYEQYF.